The rows below give T cell receptor beta chains drawn from one sample of a study of cytomegalovirus exposure and HLA in healthy donors. Here immunoSEQ multiplex PCR was the method, and the copy in TCRdb shows in-frame clones only, minus some. The sample yields about 240,000 clones, approximately 86% seen once. Input material: PBMCs. These receptors came from a woman in her twenties or thirties in good health and CMV-seropositive. CDR3s include the opening cysteine and the closing phenylalanine or tryptophan. A D gene is named only where the DNA matches it firmly. Clone size is stated in some rows and not others, as once, few, many or a class when expanded.

cdr3_aa cdr3_nt cdr3_length clone_size v_call d_call j_call
CASTKASGGGSYNEQFF TGCGCCAGCACAAAGGCTAGCGGGGGAGGCTCCTACAATGAGCAGTTCTTC 17 NA TRBV5-1 TRBD2 TRBJ2-1
CASSDVGQGETQYF TGCGCCAGCAGCGACGTGGGACAAGGAGAGACCCAGTACTTC 14 NA TRBV5-1 NA TRBJ2-5
CASRMQSFGYTF TGTGCCAGTAGAATGCAAAGCTTCGGCTACACCTTC 12 few TRBV19 NA TRBJ1-2
CASSQQAGYTF TGTGCCAGCAGCCAGCAGGCCGGCTACACCTTC 11 few TRBV11-1 NA TRBJ1-2
CASSLPPSRPTGELFF TGTGCCAGCAGCTTACCCCCCTCGAGGCCAACCGGGGAGCTGTTTTTT 16 NA TRBV7-9 NA TRBJ2-2
CASSLATGDSYNEQFF TGTGCCAGCAGCTTGGCCACAGGGGACTCCTACAATGAGCAGTTCTTC 16 NA TRBV5-6 TRBD1 TRBJ2-1
CSVEDNSYEQYF TGCAGCGTTGAAGACAATTCCTACGAGCAGTACTTC 12 NA TRBV29-1 NA TRBJ2-7
CSVNRGAEAFF TGCAGCGTGAACAGGGGGGCTGAAGCTTTCTTT 11 once TRBV29-1 TRBD1 TRBJ1-1
CASSKTGAGALSSYNEQFF TGTGCCAGTAGTAAGACAGGGGCCGGGGCTTTGAGCTCCTACAATGAGCAGTTCTTC 19 NA TRBV19 TRBD1 TRBJ2-1
CASSPTSAYEQYF TGTGCCAGCAGTCCGACTAGCGCCTACGAGCAGTACTTC 13 NA TRBV27 TRBD2 TRBJ2-7
CASSFWPSGRETQYF TGTGCCAGCAGCTTCTGGCCTAGCGGGAGAGAGACCCAGTACTTC 15 NA TRBV11-2 TRBD2 TRBJ2-5
CATRIRRPSYEQYF TGTGCCACCAGAATACGGCGGCCCTCCTACGAGCAGTACTTC 14 NA TRBV19 NA TRBJ2-7
CAWSPNLAGSYEQYF TGTGCCTGGAGTCCGAACCTAGCGGGATCCTACGAGCAGTACTTC 15 NA TRBV30 TRBD2 TRBJ2-7
CASSQVRQDLYEQYF TGTGCCAGCAGCCAGGTTAGACAGGACCTCTACGAGCAGTACTTC 15 NA TRBV5-6 NA TRBJ2-7
CASSLGGQGAQPQHF TGTGCCAGCAGCTTAGGAGGACAGGGGGCACAGCCCCAGCATTTT 15 NA TRBV7-2 TRBD1 TRBJ1-5
CASSWGGSFNEQYF TGCGCCAGCAGCTGGGGGGGGAGTTTTAACGAGCAGTACTTC 14 NA TRBV5-1 TRBD2 TRBJ2-7
CSSNTGKAFF TGCAGTTCAAACACAGGGAAAGCTTTCTTT 10 NA TRBV20-1 NA TRBJ1-1
CASSFRVGAYEQYF TGTGCCAGCAGCTTTCGGGTAGGTGCCTACGAGCAGTACTTC 14 NA TRBV5-8 NA TRBJ2-7
CASRGQGYTGELFF TGCGCCAGCAGGGGACAGGGGTACACCGGGGAGCTGTTTTTT 14 NA TRBV10-2 TRBD1 TRBJ2-2
CASSQAGWTGELFF TGCGCCAGCAGCCAAGCCGGGTGGACCGGGGAGCTGTTTTTT 14 NA TRBV4-1 NA TRBJ2-2
CASSYTGGVNTEAFF TGCGCCAGCAGCTATACAGGCGGAGTGAACACTGAAGCTTTCTTT 15 NA TRBV5-1 NA TRBJ1-1
CASSLAYYEQYF TGTGCCAGCAGCTTAGCGTACTACGAGCAGTACTTC 12 NA TRBV7-9 NA TRBJ2-7
CASSVSRTSGSNEQFF TGCGCCAGCAGTGTCTCCCGGACTAGCGGGAGCAATGAGCAGTTCTTC 16 NA TRBV10-2 TRBD2 TRBJ2-1
CASSLLLAGRETQYF TGTGCCAGCAGCCTCTTACTAGCGGGAAGGGAGACCCAGTACTTC 15 NA TRBV13 TRBD2 TRBJ2-5
CASSFNRDRVGSRETQYF TGTGCCAGCAGCTTTAACCGGGACAGGGTGGGGTCTCGGGAGACCCAGTACTTC 18 NA TRBV7-3 TRBD1 TRBJ2-5
CASSLPTGGEGTGELFF TGTGCCAGCAGCTTACCGACAGGGGGCGAAGGGACCGGGGAGCTGTTTTTT 17 NA TRBV7-6 TRBD1 TRBJ2-2
CASSLDSYMNTEAFF TGTGCCAGCAGCTTAGACAGTTATATGAACACTGAAGCTTTCTTT 15 NA TRBV11-2 NA TRBJ1-1
CASNGDSTDTQYF TGTGCCAGCAACGGGGATAGCACAGATACGCAGTATTTT 13 NA TRBV28 NA TRBJ2-3
CASRLAPGQSNQPQHF TGTGCCAGCAGGCTGGCCCCAGGGCAAAGCAATCAGCCCCAGCATTTT 16 NA TRBV28 NA TRBJ1-5
CSVGLAGGGELFF TGCAGCGTGGGACTAGCGGGAGGTGGGGAGCTGTTTTTT 13 NA TRBV29-1 TRBD2 TRBJ2-2
CASSPGQGSYGYTF TGTGCCAGCAGCCCTGGACAGGGATCCTATGGCTACACCTTC 14 NA TRBV9 TRBD1 TRBJ1-2
CASSMGPGSYEQYF TGTGCCAGTAGTATGGGGCCCGGGAGCTACGAGCAGTACTTC 14 NA TRBV19 NA TRBJ2-7
CAIRGTDYGYTF TGTGCCATCAGGGGGACTGACTATGGCTACACCTTC 12 NA TRBV10-3 NA TRBJ1-2
CAWTSGYFSYEQYF TGTGCCTGGACCTCGGGGTATTTCTCCTACGAGCAGTACTTC 14 NA TRBV30 NA TRBJ2-7
CASSEDRVVSGANVLTF TGTGCCAGCAGCGAAGACAGGGTAGTATCCGGGGCCAACGTCCTGACTTTC 17 NA TRBV9 TRBD1 TRBJ2-6
CASSLFAYNEQFF TGTGCCAGCAGTTTGTTCGCCTACAATGAGCAGTTCTTC 13 NA TRBV27 NA TRBJ2-1
CASSQGGTNTEAFF TGTGCCAGCAGCCAGGGAGGAACGAACACTGAAGCTTTCTTT 14 NA TRBV7-3 NA TRBJ1-1
CASSVDRVGQPQHF TGTGCCAGCAGCGTAGACAGGGTTGGCCAGCCCCAGCATTTT 14 NA TRBV9 NA TRBJ1-5
CASSLAFGANTEAFF TGTGCCAGCAGCTTGGCCTTTGGGGCGAACACTGAAGCTTTCTTT 15 few TRBV5-6 NA TRBJ1-1
CASSADRSFYGYTF TGTGCCAGTAGTGCGGATCGCAGCTTCTATGGCTACACCTTC 14 NA TRBV19 NA TRBJ1-2